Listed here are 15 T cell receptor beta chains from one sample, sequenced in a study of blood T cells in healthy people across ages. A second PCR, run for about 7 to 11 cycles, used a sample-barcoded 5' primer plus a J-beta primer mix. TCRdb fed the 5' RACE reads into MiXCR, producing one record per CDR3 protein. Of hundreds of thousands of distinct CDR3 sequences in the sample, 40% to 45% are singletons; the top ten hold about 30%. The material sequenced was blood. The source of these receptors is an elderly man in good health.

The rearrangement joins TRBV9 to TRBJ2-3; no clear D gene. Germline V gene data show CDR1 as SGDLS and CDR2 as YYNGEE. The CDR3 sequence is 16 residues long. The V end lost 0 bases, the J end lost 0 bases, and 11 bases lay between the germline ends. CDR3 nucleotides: TGTGCCAGCAGCGTAGGTGGGATAGCTAGCACAGATACGCAGTATTTT. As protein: CASSVGGIASTDTQYF.

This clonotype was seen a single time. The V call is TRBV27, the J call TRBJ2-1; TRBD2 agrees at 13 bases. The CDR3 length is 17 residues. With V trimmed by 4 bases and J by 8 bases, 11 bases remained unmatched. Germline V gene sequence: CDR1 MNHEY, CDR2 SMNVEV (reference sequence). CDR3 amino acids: CASSSYLGLAGVDEQFF. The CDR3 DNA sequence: TGTGCCAGCAGTTCCTACCTCGGACTAGCGGGAGTCGATGAGCAGTTCTTC.

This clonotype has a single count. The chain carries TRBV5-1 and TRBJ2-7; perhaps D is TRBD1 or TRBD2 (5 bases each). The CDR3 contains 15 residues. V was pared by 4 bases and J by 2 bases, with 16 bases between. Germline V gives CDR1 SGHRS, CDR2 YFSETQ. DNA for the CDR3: TGCGCCAGCAGCCTAGGGGACCGGGCCCCCTACGAGCAGTACTTC. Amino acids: CASSLGDRAPYEQYF.

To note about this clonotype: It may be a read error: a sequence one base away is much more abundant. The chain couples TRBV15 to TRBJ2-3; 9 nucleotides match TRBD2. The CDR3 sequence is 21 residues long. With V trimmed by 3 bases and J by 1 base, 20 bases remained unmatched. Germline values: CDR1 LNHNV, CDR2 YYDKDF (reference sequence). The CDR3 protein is CATSSQSMRAGGPTGTDTQYF. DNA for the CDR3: TGTGCCACCAGCAGCCAGTCAATGAGGGCGGGAGGGCCTACTGGCACAGATACGCAGTATTTT.

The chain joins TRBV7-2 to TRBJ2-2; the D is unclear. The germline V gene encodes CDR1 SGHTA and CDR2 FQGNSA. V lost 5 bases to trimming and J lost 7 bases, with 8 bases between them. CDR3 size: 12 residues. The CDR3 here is CASSPSFGELFF. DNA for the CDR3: TGTGCCAGCAGCCCTAGTTTCGGGGAGCTGTTTTTT.

The CDR3 bases are TGTGCCAGCAGCCAAGATCAGGTCGTCGTCGAGACCCAGTACTTC. This encodes CASSQDQVVVETQYF. The rearrangement joins TRBV3-1 to TRBJ2-5; D is uncertain. V was cut by 0 bases and J by 5 bases, with 13 bases left in between. From germline, CDR1 is LGHDT and CDR2 YNNKEL (reference sequence). The CDR3 totals 15 residues.

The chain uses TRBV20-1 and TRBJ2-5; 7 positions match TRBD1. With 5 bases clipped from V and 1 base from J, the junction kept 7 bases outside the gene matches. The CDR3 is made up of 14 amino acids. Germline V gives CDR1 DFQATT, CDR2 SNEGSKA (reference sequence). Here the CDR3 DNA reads TGCAGTGCTGGGATGGGACAGCTCCAAGAGACCCAGTACTTC. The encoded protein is CSAGMGQLQETQYF.

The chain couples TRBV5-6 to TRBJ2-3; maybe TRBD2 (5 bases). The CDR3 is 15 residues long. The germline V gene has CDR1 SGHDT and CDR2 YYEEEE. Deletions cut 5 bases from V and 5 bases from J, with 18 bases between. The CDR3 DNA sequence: TGTGCCAGCAGGACACGCGGAACACGGGGAGATACGCAGTATTTT. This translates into CASRTRGTRGDTQYF. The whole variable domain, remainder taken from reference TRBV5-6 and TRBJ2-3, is DAGVTQSPTHLIKTRGQQVTLRCSPKSGHDTVSWYQQALGQGPQFIFQYYEEEERQRGNFPDRFSGHQFPNYSSELNVNALLLGDSALYLCASRTRGTRGDTQYFGPGTRLTVL.

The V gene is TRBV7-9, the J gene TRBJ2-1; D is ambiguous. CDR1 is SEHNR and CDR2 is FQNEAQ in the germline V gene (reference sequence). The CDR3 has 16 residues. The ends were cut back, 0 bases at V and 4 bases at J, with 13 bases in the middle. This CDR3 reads CASSLAEVYSYNEQFF. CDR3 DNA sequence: TGTGCCAGCAGCTTAGCCGAGGTCTACTCATACAATGAGCAGTTCTTC.

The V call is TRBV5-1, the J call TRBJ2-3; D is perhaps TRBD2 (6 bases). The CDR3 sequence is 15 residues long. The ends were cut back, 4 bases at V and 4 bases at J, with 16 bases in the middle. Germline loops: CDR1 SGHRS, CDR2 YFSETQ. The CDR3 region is CASSRGGSEADTQYF. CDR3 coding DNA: TGCGCCAGCAGCCGTGGGGGGTCGGAGGCAGATACGCAGTATTTT.

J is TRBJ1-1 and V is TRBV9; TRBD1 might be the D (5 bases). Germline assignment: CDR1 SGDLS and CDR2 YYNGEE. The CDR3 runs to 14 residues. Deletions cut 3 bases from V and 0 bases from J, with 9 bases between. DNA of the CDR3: TGTGCCAGCAGCGGGGGGGTCATGAACACTGAAGCTTTCTTT. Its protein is CASSGGVMNTEAFF.

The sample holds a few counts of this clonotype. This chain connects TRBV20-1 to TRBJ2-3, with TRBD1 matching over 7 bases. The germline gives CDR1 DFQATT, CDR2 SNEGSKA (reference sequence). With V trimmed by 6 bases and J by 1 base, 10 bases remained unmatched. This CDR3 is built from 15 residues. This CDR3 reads CSAVPRGRGTDTQYF. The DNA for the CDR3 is TGCAGTGCCGTTCCTAGGGGGCGGGGCACAGATACGCAGTATTTT.

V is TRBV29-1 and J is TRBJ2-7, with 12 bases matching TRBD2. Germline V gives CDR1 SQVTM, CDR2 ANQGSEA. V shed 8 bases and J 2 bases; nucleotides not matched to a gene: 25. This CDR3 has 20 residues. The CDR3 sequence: CSPGSGGVCGLAGLTYEQYF. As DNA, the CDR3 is TGCAGCCCCGGCTCAGGGGGGGTCTGCGGACTAGCGGGACTAACCTACGAGCAGTACTTC.

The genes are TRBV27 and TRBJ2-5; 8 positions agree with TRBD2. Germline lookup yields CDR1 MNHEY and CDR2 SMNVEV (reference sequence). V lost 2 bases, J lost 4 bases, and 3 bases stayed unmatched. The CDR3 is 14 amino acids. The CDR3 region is CASSLRLAGETQYF. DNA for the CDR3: TGTGCCAGCAGTTTAAGGCTAGCGGGAGAGACCCAGTACTTC.

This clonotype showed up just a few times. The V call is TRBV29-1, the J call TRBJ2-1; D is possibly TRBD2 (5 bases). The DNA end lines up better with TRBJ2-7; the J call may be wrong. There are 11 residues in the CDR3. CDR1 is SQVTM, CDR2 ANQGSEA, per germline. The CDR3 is CSVASYNEQYF. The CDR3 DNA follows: TGCAGCGTTGCTAGCTACAATGAGCAGTACTTC.